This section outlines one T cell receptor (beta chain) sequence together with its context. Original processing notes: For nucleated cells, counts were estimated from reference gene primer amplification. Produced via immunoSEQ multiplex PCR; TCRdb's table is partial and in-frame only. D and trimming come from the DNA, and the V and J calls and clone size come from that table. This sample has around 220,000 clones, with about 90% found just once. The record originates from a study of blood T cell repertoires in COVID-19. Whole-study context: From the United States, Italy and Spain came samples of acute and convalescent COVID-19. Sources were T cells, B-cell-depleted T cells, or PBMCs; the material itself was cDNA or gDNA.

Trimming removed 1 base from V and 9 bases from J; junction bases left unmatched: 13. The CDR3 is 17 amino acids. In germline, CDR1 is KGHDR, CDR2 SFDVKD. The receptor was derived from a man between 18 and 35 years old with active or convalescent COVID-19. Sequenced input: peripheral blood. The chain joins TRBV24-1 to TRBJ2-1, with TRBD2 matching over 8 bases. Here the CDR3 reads CATSDFGAGGFQIEQFF. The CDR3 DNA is TGTGCCACCAGTGATTTCGGGGCGGGAGGCTTTCAGATTGAGCAGTTCTTC.